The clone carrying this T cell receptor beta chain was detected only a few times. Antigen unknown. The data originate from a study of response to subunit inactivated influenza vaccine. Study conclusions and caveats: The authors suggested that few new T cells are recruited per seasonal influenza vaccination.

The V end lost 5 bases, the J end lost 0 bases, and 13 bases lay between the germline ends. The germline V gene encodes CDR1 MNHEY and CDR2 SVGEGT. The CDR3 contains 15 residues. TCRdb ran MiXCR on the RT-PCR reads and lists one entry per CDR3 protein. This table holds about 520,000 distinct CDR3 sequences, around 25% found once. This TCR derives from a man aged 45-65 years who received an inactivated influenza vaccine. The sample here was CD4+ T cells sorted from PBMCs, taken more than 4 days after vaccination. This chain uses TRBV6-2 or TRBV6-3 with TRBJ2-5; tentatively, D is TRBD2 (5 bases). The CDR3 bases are TGTGCCAGCAGTAGGTACGGGGTGTACCAAGAGACCCAGTACTTC. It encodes CASSRYGVYQETQYF.